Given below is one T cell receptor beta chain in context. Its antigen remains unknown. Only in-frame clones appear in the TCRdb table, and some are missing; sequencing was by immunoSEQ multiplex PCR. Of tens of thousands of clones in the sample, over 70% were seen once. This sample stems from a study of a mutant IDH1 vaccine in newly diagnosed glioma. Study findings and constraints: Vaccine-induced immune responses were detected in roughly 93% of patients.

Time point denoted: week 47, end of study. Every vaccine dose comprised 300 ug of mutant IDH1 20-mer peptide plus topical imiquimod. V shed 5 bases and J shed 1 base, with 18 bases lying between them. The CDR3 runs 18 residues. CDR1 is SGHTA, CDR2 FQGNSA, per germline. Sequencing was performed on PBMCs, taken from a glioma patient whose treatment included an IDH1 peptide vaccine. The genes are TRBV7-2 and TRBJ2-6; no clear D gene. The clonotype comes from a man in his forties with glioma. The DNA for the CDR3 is TGTGCCAGCAGCCCCTCGAGTAAGGGCGGTTCTGGGGCCAACGTCCTGACTTTC. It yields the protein CASSPSSKGGSGANVLTF.